The clone carrying this T cell receptor (beta chain) has a handful of counts. The ends lost 4 bases at V and 2 bases at J; junction bases unmatched: 3. The length of the CDR3 is 15 residues. Germline V gives CDR1 MNHNS, CDR2 SASEGT. Isolation recovered at least 6.5 million PBMCs from every sample. This sample was taken from a study of blood T cells in healthy people across ages. A second roughly 6 to 11 cycle PCR used barcoded and J-beta primers. All cDNA molecules were each tagged by a template-switch adaptor with 12 random nucleotides. TCRdb passed the 5' RACE reads through MiXCR, listing each CDR3 protein once. This table has around 690,000 distinct CDR3 sequences, about 54% appearing once.

The chain couples TRBV6-1 to TRBJ2-1; 9 nucleotides agree with TRBD1. Material for sequencing was blood. This receptor was taken from a man aged 60-69 years in good health. The DNA for the CDR3 is TGTGCCAGCAGTGCCCGGACAGGGGCCTACAATGAGCAGTTCTTC. Translation: CASSARTGAYNEQFF.